This is a list of T cell receptor beta chains from one sample in a study of T-cell reconstitution after alpha-beta-depleted transplantation in children. TCRdb reanalysed the PCR reads using MiXCR and keeps one entry per CDR3 protein. Among about 440,000 distinct CDR3 sequences listed, around two fifths were seen once. This specimen consisted of PBMCs, obtained before TCRalphabeta/CD19-depleted stem cell transplant. These receptors were obtained from a girl aged 2-10 years with aplastic anemia, due to receive a stem cell transplant. Both conserved end residues are part of each CDR3. Each record gives: CDR3 DNA, CDR3 protein, clone size, V gene, D gene, J gene. D genes are given only for firm matches. Only some rows state a clone size, as once, few, many or a class for expanded clones.

cdr3_nt: TGTGCCAGCAGCTTAGGGGCTCGGGGCTACACCTTC
cdr3_aa: CASSLGARGYTF
clone_size: few
v_call: TRBV7-2
d_call: NA
j_call: TRBJ1-2

cdr3_nt: TGTGCCAGCAGAACCCTTTCTGGGAGAGACCCAGATACGCAGTATTTT
cdr3_aa: CASRTLSGRDPDTQYF
clone_size: NA
v_call: TRBV12-3/TRBV12-4
d_call: NA
j_call: TRBJ2-3

cdr3_nt: TGCAGTGCGCAAGACGATGGGCGGGGACCCTACGAGCAGTACTTC
cdr3_aa: CSAQDDGRGPYEQYF
clone_size: NA
v_call: TRBV20-1
d_call: NA
j_call: TRBJ2-7

cdr3_nt: TGTGCCAGCAGCTCCAGCAAACTAGCGGGGGGACCGGTCGGGCAGTTCTTC
cdr3_aa: CASSSSKLAGGPVGQFF
clone_size: few
v_call: TRBV7-3
d_call: TRBD2
j_call: TRBJ2-1

cdr3_nt: TGCAGTGCTACTTTCGAGTTCGGTGAGCAGTTCTTC
cdr3_aa: CSATFEFGEQFF
clone_size: many
v_call: TRBV20-1
d_call: NA
j_call: TRBJ2-1

cdr3_nt: TGTGCCAGCAGACATGCCAGGCCCCGGGAGCTGTTTTTT
cdr3_aa: CASRHARPRELFF
clone_size: NA
v_call: TRBV7-9
d_call: NA
j_call: TRBJ2-2

cdr3_nt: TGTGCCAGCAGGTCGACGGGCTCTGGGGCCAACGTCCTGACTTTC
cdr3_aa: CASRSTGSGANVLTF
clone_size: NA
v_call: TRBV12-3/TRBV12-4
d_call: NA
j_call: TRBJ2-6

cdr3_nt: TGTGCCAGCAGCGCCGGGCCGGCGGAGGGCTACACCTTC
cdr3_aa: CASSAGPAEGYTF
clone_size: NA
v_call: TRBV9
d_call: NA
j_call: TRBJ1-2

cdr3_nt: TGTGCCAGCTCACCTCAATCCGGGACAGGGAGCTACGAGCAGTACTTC
cdr3_aa: CASSPQSGTGSYEQYF
clone_size: few
v_call: TRBV18
d_call: TRBD1
j_call: TRBJ2-7

cdr3_nt: TGTGCCAGCAGCCAAGCCACCGGCATCACCTTC
cdr3_aa: CASSQATGITF
clone_size: NA
v_call: TRBV3-1
d_call: NA
j_call: TRBJ1-2

cdr3_nt: TGCAGTGCTAGAGATTTAGGGCTTGAGCAGTTCTTC
cdr3_aa: CSARDLGLEQFF
clone_size: many
v_call: TRBV20-1
d_call: NA
j_call: TRBJ2-1

cdr3_nt: TGTGCCAGCAGCCCGTCCGGGAGAGGGACCAACTATGGCTACACCTTC
cdr3_aa: CASSPSGRGTNYGYTF
clone_size: NA
v_call: TRBV6-2/TRBV6-3
d_call: NA
j_call: TRBJ1-2

cdr3_nt: TGCAGTGCTAGAGATCGCCAGCCCTACGAGCAGTACTTC
cdr3_aa: CSARDRQPYEQYF
clone_size: NA
v_call: TRBV20-1
d_call: NA
j_call: TRBJ2-7

cdr3_nt: TGTGCCAGCTCACCCCGACAGCAAGAGACCCAGTACTTC
cdr3_aa: CASSPRQQETQYF
clone_size: few
v_call: TRBV18
d_call: NA
j_call: TRBJ2-5

cdr3_nt: TGCGCCAGCAGCCTGAGGGGGGGCGAGGGCACTGAAGCTTTCTTT
cdr3_aa: CASSLRGGEGTEAFF
clone_size: many
v_call: TRBV5-1
d_call: NA
j_call: TRBJ1-1

cdr3_nt: TGTGCCAGCAGCTCCCGGGACAGAGGGGGCACCTCCTACGAGCAGTACTTC
cdr3_aa: CASSSRDRGGTSYEQYF
clone_size: many
v_call: TRBV3-1
d_call: TRBD1
j_call: TRBJ2-7